These 19 T cell receptor beta chains came from one sample sequenced in a study of T cells in localized non-small cell lung cancer. Repertoires were generated with immunoSEQ multiplex PCR, while TCRdb's copy carries only in-frame clones and drops some. The table records under 35,000 clones, around 90% of them present only once. Source: peripheral blood, taken before any cancer treatment. These receptors came from a female donor over 55 with stage I lung adenocarcinoma.

The J gene is TRBJ2-7, the V gene TRBV5-5; 10 bases are shared with TRBD1. V was pared by 3 bases and J by 0 bases, with 9 bases of the junction left unmatched. This CDR3 comprises 17 residues. In germline, CDR1 is SGHKS, CDR2 YYEKEE (reference sequence). The CDR3 region is CASSSGTGESRSYEQYF. The CDR3 coding sequence is TGTGCCAGCAGCTCTGGGACAGGGGAGTCCCGCTCCTACGAGCAGTACTTC.

This clone was counted a single time. The chain employs TRBV23-1 and TRBJ2-2; tentative D call: TRBD2 (6 bases). TRBV23-1 is known as an ORF, though its function is uncertain. V was trimmed by 3 bases and J by 1 base, leaving 21 bases between them. The CDR3 sequence is 19 residues long. The CDR3 spells CASSHQGPILGGNTGELFF. DNA of the CDR3: TGCGCCAGCAGTCACCAAGGACCTATTTTGGGGGGGAACACCGGGGAGCTGTTTTTT.

V and J are TRBV27 and TRBJ2-1, with 13 bases that match TRBD2. Germline V lookup: CDR1 MNHEY, CDR2 SMNVEV (reference sequence). The CDR3 is made up of 15 amino acids. J gave up 7 bases and V 6 bases, and 6 bases lay outside the gene matches. CDR3 DNA sequence: TGTGCCAGCAGCCGGACTAGCGGGAGTAGAAATGAGCAGTTCTTC. It encodes CASSRTSGSRNEQFF.

The chain is built from TRBV27 and TRBJ2-4; 7 bases are a match to TRBD1. After removal of 4 bases from V and 9 bases from J, the junction contained 6 bases not matched to a gene. The CDR3 runs 13 residues. Germline loops: CDR1 MNHEY, CDR2 SMNVEV (reference sequence). The CDR3 sequence: CASSSRQGGIQYF. The CDR3 nucleotides are TGTGCCAGCAGTTCACGACAGGGTGGCATTCAGTACTTC.

The chain links TRBV5-5 to TRBJ1-1; D possibly corresponds to TRBD1 (6 bases). Germline CDR1 and CDR2: SGHKS and YYEKEE (reference sequence). This CDR3 has 14 amino acids. V was shortened by 4 bases and J by 8 bases, with 18 bases between the two germline ends. In DNA, the CDR3 is TGTGCCAGCAGCGGGGGGACAAAGGGTCGAGAAGCTTTCTTT. Its protein is CASSGGTKGREAFF.

The V gene is TRBV19, the J gene TRBJ2-5; 8 bases align to TRBD2. Trimming cost V 3 bases and J 2 bases; bases outside gene matches: 5. CDR1 and CDR2 (germline): LNHDA, SQIVND (reference sequence). The CDR3 has 15 amino acids. CDR3 nucleotide sequence: TGTGCCAGTAGTATCTTTCCGGGGGGGCAAGAGACCCAGTACTTC. It specifies CASSIFPGGQETQYF.

This chain joins TRBV6-5 and TRBJ1-6, with D possibly matching TRBD1 (5 bases). Germline CDR1 MNHEY, CDR2 SVGAGI. Trimming pared 5 bases from V and 7 bases from J, leaving 12 bases between. This CDR3 region has 14 residues. CDR3: CASSAGRENSPLHF. The CDR3 coding sequence is TGTGCCAGCAGTGCGGGACGGGAGAATTCACCCCTCCACTTT.

V and J are TRBV6-5 and TRBJ2-3; D is uncertain. This CDR3 spans 15 amino acids. Germline values: CDR1 MNHEY, CDR2 SVGAGI. Trimming removed 6 bases from V and 5 bases from J, with 18 bases in between. The CDR3 bases are TGTGCCAGCAGCTCTAAAGGGTACCTTCAAGATACGCAGTATTTT. It is translated as CASSSKGYLQDTQYF.

The rearrangement links TRBV19 to TRBJ1-1; D is unclear. V lost 5 bases, J lost 0 bases, and 13 bases lay in between. Germline assignment: CDR1 LNHDA and CDR2 SQIVND (reference sequence). CDR3 length: 15 residues. CDR3 residues: CASSPLGSLNTEAFF. The CDR3 DNA is TGTGCCAGTAGTCCGTTAGGCAGCTTGAACACTGAAGCTTTCTTT.

V gene TRBV7-9 combines with J gene TRBJ1-5; D gene uncertain. CDR1 is SEHNR and CDR2 is FQNEAQ in the germline V gene (reference sequence). Trimming pared 1 base from V and 7 bases from J, leaving 8 bases between. This CDR3 has 13 amino acids. The CDR3 nucleotides read TGTGCCAGCAGCTTAGGGCTCCTGCAGCCCCAGCATTTT. Translation gives CASSLGLLQPQHF.

This sequence joins TRBV7-9 and TRBJ2-5; D not resolved. Per germline, CDR1 SEHNR and CDR2 FQNEAQ (reference sequence). The CDR3 sequence is 13 residues long. V lost 1 base to trimming and J lost 2 bases, with 5 bases between them. CDR3 coding DNA: TGTGCCAGCAGCTTAGGCAGACAAGAGACCCAGTACTTC. It codes for CASSLGRQETQYF.

This sequence joins TRBV5-8 and TRBJ2-7; 7 positions agree with TRBD1. With 5 bases clipped from V and 0 bases from J, the junction kept 11 bases outside the gene matches. CDR1 and CDR2 from the germline V gene are SGHTS and YDEGEE. The CDR3 runs 16 residues. This CDR3 is CASRFRLQGSSYEQYF. Written as DNA, the CDR3 is TGTGCCAGCAGGTTTAGGTTACAGGGGTCCTCCTACGAGCAGTACTTC.

The V gene is TRBV7-6, the J gene TRBJ1-1, with TRBD1 matching 7 bases. Germline assignment: CDR1 SGHVS and CDR2 FNYEAQ. The CDR3 totals 13 residues. The V and J ends lost 8 bases and 2 bases, in that order; junction bases with no gene match: 5. The CDR3 sequence: CASATGINTEAFF. CDR3 nucleotide sequence: TGTGCCAGCGCGACAGGGATTAACACTGAAGCTTTCTTT.

The chain uses TRBV5-1 and TRBJ2-3, with D maybe TRBD2 (5 bases). CDR3 length equals 14 residues. V was clipped by 0 bases and J by 5 bases, with 10 bases between them. The V gene's germline CDR1 is SGHRS and CDR2 YFSETQ. CDR3 loop: CASSLAGFLDTQYF. The CDR3 region has the DNA TGCGCCAGCAGCTTGGCGGGGTTTTTAGATACGCAGTATTTT.

The gene calls are TRBV5-5 and TRBJ2-5; 15 bases map to TRBD2. Trimming cost V 4 bases and J 5 bases; bases outside gene matches: 9. CDR1 is SGHKS and CDR2 is YYEKEE in the germline V gene (reference sequence). CDR3 length: 17 residues. The CDR3 protein is CASSTGLAGGLRETQYF. The CDR3 DNA sequence: TGTGCCAGCAGCACAGGACTAGCGGGAGGGCTTCGGGAGACCCAGTACTTC.

The V and J genes are TRBV7-2 and TRBJ2-1, with D possibly matching TRBD2 (6 bases). In germline, CDR1 is SGHTA, CDR2 FQGNSA. The V end lost 5 bases, the J end lost 4 bases, and 9 bases lay between the germline ends. The CDR3 has 13 amino acids. CDR3 in DNA: TGTGCCAGCAGCCGCGGGGATTACAATGAGCAGTTCTTC. Its translation: CASSRGDYNEQFF.

The V and J genes are TRBV4-2 and TRBJ2-1; TRBD2 aligns across 9 bases. V was clipped by 1 base and J by 8 bases; unmatched bases: 6. CDR3 length equals 15 residues. CDR1 and CDR2 from the germline V gene are LGHNA and YNFKEQ. CDR3 sequence (DNA): TGTGCCAGCAGCCAAGGCGCGGGGGGGGGAGATGAGCAGTTCTTC. It is translated as CASSQGAGGGDEQFF.

The chain uses TRBV4-1 and TRBJ2-3, with D uncertain. Trimming stripped 3 bases from V and 2 bases from J, with 15 bases between. Germline-derived CDR1 and CDR2 are MGHRA and YSYEKL. The CDR3 is 16 amino acids. CDR3 protein: CASSQGSQRTTDTQYF. CDR3 nucleotides: TGCGCCAGCAGCCAGGGCTCTCAGCGTACCACAGATACGCAGTATTTT.

This clone has only one observation. V gene TRBV27 combines with J gene TRBJ2-7; 9 bases line up with TRBD2. This CDR3 is built from 17 residues. Unmatched junction bases numbered 8, after V lost 2 bases and J lost 0 bases. CDR1 is MNHEY and CDR2 is SMNVEV in the germline V gene (reference sequence). In DNA, the CDR3 is TGTGCCAGCAGTTTACACCCTCTAGCGGGAAGCTCCTACGAGCAGTACTTC. It is translated as CASSLHPLAGSSYEQYF.